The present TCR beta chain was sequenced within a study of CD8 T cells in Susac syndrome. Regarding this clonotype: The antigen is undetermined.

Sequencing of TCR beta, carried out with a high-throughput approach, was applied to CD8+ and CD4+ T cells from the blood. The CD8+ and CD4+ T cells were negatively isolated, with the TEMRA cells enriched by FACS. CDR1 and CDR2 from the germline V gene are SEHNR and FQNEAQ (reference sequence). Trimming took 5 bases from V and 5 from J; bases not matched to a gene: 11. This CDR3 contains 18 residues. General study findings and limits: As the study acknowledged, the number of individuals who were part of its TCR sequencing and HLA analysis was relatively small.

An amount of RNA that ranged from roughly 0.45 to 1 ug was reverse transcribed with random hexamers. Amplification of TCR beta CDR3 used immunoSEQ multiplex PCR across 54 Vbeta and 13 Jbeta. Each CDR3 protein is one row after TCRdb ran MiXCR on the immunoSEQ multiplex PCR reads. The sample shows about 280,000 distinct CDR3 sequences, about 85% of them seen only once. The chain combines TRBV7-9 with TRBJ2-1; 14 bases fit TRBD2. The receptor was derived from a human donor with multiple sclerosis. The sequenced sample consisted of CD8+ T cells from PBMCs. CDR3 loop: CASSTRTSGRSGDNEQFF. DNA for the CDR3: TGTGCCAGCAGCACCCGGACTAGCGGGAGGTCGGGTGACAATGAGCAGTTCTTC.